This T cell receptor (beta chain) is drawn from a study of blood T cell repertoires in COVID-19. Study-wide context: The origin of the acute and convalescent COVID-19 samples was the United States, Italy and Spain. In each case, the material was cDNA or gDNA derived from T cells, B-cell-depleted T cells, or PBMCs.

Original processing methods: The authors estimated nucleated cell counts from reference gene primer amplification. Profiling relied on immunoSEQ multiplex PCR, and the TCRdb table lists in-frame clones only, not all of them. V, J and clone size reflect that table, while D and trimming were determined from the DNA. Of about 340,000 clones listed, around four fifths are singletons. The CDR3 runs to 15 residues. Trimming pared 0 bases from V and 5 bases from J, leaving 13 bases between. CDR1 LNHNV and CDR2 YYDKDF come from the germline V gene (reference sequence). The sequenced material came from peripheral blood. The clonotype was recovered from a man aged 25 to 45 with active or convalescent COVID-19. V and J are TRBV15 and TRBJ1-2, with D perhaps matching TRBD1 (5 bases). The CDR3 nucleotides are TGTGCCACCAGCAGAGAGGGGGGTGGGGTTTATGGCTACACCTTC. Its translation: CATSREGGGVYGYTF.